The clone carrying this TCR beta chain was detected many times. There are 12 residues in the CDR3. Trimming cost V 5 bases and J 8 bases, with 12 bases left between them. The record originates from a study of CD8 T cells in ankylosing spondylitis. Each TCR beta library was made by quantitative 5'-RACE that incorporated molecular barcodes. TCRdb recomputed calls from the 5' RACE reads with MiXCR, one row per CDR3 protein. The data show 220,000 or so distinct CDR3 sequences, over 9.5% seen once. This receptor was identified in a male donor with ankylosing spondylitis or in good health (not recorded which). This rearrangement joins TRBV12-3 or TRBV12-4 to TRBJ1-1; D is undetermined. Sequenced input: blood, either unsorted or a sorted T cell fraction (not recorded which). The CDR3 region has the DNA TGTGCCAGCAGTCTTCCCGGGTCCGAAGCTTTCTTT. Translating it yields CASSLPGSEAFF.